Shown below are 13 T cell receptor beta chains from a single sample sequenced in a study of cytomegalovirus exposure and HLA in healthy donors. This PCR relied on a set of 60 Vbeta primers and 13 Jbeta primers. Sequenced by immunoSEQ multiplex PCR; TCRdb stores in-frame clones only, minus some. This sample carries under 150,000 clones, approximately 82% of them seen once, and the ten largest clones take under 3%. The sample was PBMCs. The receptor source for this set is a boy aged 2 to 10 in good health and CMV-seronegative.

This chain joins TRBV7-3 and TRBJ2-3, with unresolved D. V was cut by 5 bases and J by 5 bases, with 11 bases left in between. This CDR3 is built from 13 residues. In germline, CDR1 is SGHTA, CDR2 FQGTGA. The CDR3, as DNA: TGTGCCAGCAGCATCCTTGCCAGAGATACGCAGTATTTT. Residues: CASSILARDTQYF. Filled out from reference TRBV7-3 and TRBJ2-3, the complete variable domain reads GAGVSQTPSNKVTEKGKYVELRCDPISGHTALYWYRQSLGQGPEFLIYFQGTGAADDSGLPNDRFFAVRPEGSVSTLKIQRTERGDSAVYLCASSILARDTQYFGPGTRLTVL.

This chain connects TRBV27 to TRBJ1-1; the D is unclear. Germline V gene data show CDR1 as MNHEY and CDR2 as SMNVEV (reference sequence). CDR3 length: 13 amino acids. Between the trimmed V and J ends, which lost 6 bases and 1 base, there was a span of 9 bases. The chain's CDR3 is CASRWAQNTEAFF. Here the CDR3 DNA reads TGTGCCAGCAGGTGGGCCCAGAACACTGAAGCTTTCTTT.

This clone was found once. The junction departs from germline at one end; a sequencing error may be responsible. At the DNA level, this CDR3 is encoded by other sequences in the same sample as well. The chain recombines TRBV7-9 with TRBJ1-1; 8 bases line up with TRBD1. CDR3 length equals 16 residues. In germline, CDR1 is SEHNR, CDR2 FQNEAQ (reference sequence). DNA of the CDR3: TGTGCCAGCAGCTTAGATGGACAGGGTGGTGACACTGAGGCTTTCTTT. It codes for CASSLDGQGGDTEAFF.

The CDR3 loop reads CASSPTGGTAMMNTEAFF. The CDR3 nucleotides read TGCGCCAGCAGCCCAACAGGGGGAACCGCCATGATGAACACTGAAGCTTTCTTT. The chain employs TRBV4-3 and TRBJ1-1; 8 positions agree with TRBD1. The CDR3 covers 18 residues. The germline V gene has CDR1 LGHNA and CDR2 YSLEER. After removal of 4 bases from V and 0 bases from J, the junction contained 13 bases not matched to a gene.

The chain carries TRBV12-2 and TRBJ2-7; the tabulated D call, TRBD2, remains unverified against the DNA. TRBV12-2 is a known pseudogene. The CDR3 covers 17 residues. CDR3 nucleotides: TGTGCAAGTCGCTTATCTCAACTAGCGGAAGGTCCCTACGAGCAGTACGTC. Its translation: CASRLSQLAEGPYEQYV.

The chain recombines TRBV5-4 with TRBJ2-7; D gene uncertain. CDR3 size: 14 residues. Trimming took 1 base from V and 1 from J, leaving 9 bases between them. CDR1 and CDR2 (germline): SGHNT, YYREEE (reference sequence). CDR3 DNA: TGTGCCAGCAGCTTGACCTCACGGTCCTACGAGCAGTACTTC. Protein sequence: CASSLTSRSYEQYF. Based on the CDR3 plus reference TRBV5-4 and TRBJ2-7, the full variable domain is ETGVTQSPTHLIKTRGQQVTLRCSSQSGHNTVSWYQQALGQGPQFIFQYYREEENGRGNFPPRFSGLQFPNYSSELNVNALELDDSALYLCASSLTSRSYEQYFGPGTRLTVT.

This clone was observed a handful of times. The same CDR3 arises from other DNA sequences in this sample as well. The CDR3 loop reads CASSQGLAGGPSTDTQYF. CDR3 in DNA: TGTGCCAGCAGCCAAGGACTAGCGGGAGGGCCAAGCACAGATACGCAGTATTTT. The chain uses TRBV4-2 and TRBJ2-3, with 14 bases lining up with TRBD2. J gave up 0 bases and V 1 base, and 3 bases lay outside the gene matches. This CDR3 has 18 residues. Germline CDR1 LGHNA, CDR2 YNFKEQ.

Only a few counts were recorded for this clone. The CDR3: CASSYSSQGAYEQYF. CDR3 coding DNA: TGTGCCAGCAGTTACTCGTCCCAAGGGGCCTACGAGCAGTACTTC. The chain combines TRBV6-6 with TRBJ2-7; D might be TRBD1 (5 bases). The CDR3 runs 15 residues. The germline CDR1 and CDR2 sequences are MNHNY and SVGAGI (reference sequence). V lost 0 bases and J lost 2, with 11 bases in between.

V gene TRBV5-8 combines with J gene TRBJ2-1, with 10 positions matching TRBD2. Germline trimming cut 5 bases from V and 8 bases from J; bases unmatched to any gene: 10. CDR3 length: 15 residues. CDR1 and CDR2 (germline): SGHTS, YDEGEE. CDR3 sequence (DNA): TGTGCCAGCAGGATATTTAGCGGGGGGAACGATGAGCAGTTCTTC. This sequence encodes CASRIFSGGNDEQFF.

The chain is built from TRBV11-2 and TRBJ2-7, with TRBD1 matching 7 bases. Germline CDR1 and CDR2: SGHAT and FQNNGV. The CDR3 loop spans 15 amino acids. Trimming cost V 5 bases and J 4 bases; bases outside gene matches: 11. The CDR3 protein is CASSPALGQHYEQYF. CDR3 nucleotides: TGTGCCAGCAGCCCCGCCCTGGGACAGCATTACGAGCAGTACTTC.

The chain joins TRBV7-9 to TRBJ1-1; D not certain. The CDR3 contains 14 residues. V lost 5 bases and J lost 5, with 15 bases in between. The germline gives CDR1 SEHNR, CDR2 FQNEAQ (reference sequence). The CDR3 here is CASSAAVLDTEAFF. CDR3 in DNA: TGTGCCAGCAGCGCAGCGGTCCTGGATACTGAAGCTTTCTTT.

This clone was found once. The chain uses TRBV5-1 and TRBJ1-2; maybe TRBD1 (6 bases). Deletions cut 5 bases from V and 5 bases from J, with 19 bases between. Per the germline V gene, CDR1 is SGHRS and CDR2 is YFSETQ. This CDR3 region has 15 residues. The CDR3 loop is CASSFEDGQLYGYTF. The CDR3 DNA reads as TGCGCCAGCAGTTTTGAAGATGGACAGCTTTATGGCTACACCTTC.

This sequence joins TRBV7-2 and TRBJ2-7; TRBD2 aligns across 9 bases. Losses at the gene ends were 2 bases for V and 0 bases for J; bases not matched to a gene: 5. Germline assignment: CDR1 SGHTA and CDR2 FQGNSA. The CDR3 contains 16 residues. The CDR3 bases are TGTGCCAGCAGCTTATATGCTAGCGGGGCCTCCTACGAGCAGTACTTC. Protein sequence: CASSLYASGASYEQYF.